One T cell receptor beta chain is described in this entry. Assay: immunoSEQ multiplex PCR; the TCRdb copy retains only in-frame clones and omits some. The data contain tens of thousands of clones, 90% to 95% of them singletons. This sample was included in a study of T cell clonotyping in hematopoietic cell transplantation. The CDR3 has 14 amino acids. CDR1 is LNHDA and CDR2 is SQIVND in the germline V gene (reference sequence). V was trimmed by 3 bases and J by 6 bases, leaving 12 bases between them. The TCR was taken from a woman aged 45-60 years in good health. Some clones in this sample may be carry-over from other donors' samples. The sequenced sample consisted of peripheral blood mononuclear cells. The chain uses TRBV19 and TRBJ2-1; no clear D gene. The CDR3 DNA reads TGTGCCAGTAGTATCGGCCCCCCTGGCAATGAGCAGTTCTTC. Translated, it gives CASSIGPPGNEQFF.